The T cell receptor (beta chain) under discussion was sequenced for a study of OX40 agonist ivuxolimab in advanced cancers. Study-level points and caveats: Compared with CD4+, CD8+ T cells on average had more expanded clones.

Comments on this clone: As yet, its antigen is unknown.

The length of the CDR3 is 15 residues. Trimming removed 0 bases from V and 4 bases from J, with 11 bases in between. Germline V gene lookup returns CDR1 SGHRS and CDR2 YFSETQ. Here immunoSEQ multiplex PCR was the method, and the copy in TCRdb shows in-frame clones only, minus some. The sample includes roughly 49,000 clones, 84% of them seen just once. This chain joins TRBV5-1 and TRBJ2-1; D call uncertain. The source material was CD4+ or CD8+ T cells sorted from blood, sampled in a trial of the OX40 agonist ivuxolimab. The source of this sequence is an adult with an advanced solid tumor such as melanoma, head and neck, liver or kidney cancer. CDR3 loop: CASSLANLGYNEQFF. The CDR3 region has the DNA TGCGCCAGCAGCTTGGCCAATCTGGGGTACAATGAGCAGTTCTTC.